The T cell receptor (beta chain) described here comes from a study of shared clonotypes between healthy human individuals. Per the original methods: Filtering differed, since immunoSEQ gave only junction sequences and no quality scores. Libraries were prepared by immunoSEQ multiplex PCR; TCRdb keeps only in-frame clonotypes and omits some of them. V and J calls and clone size come straight from that table; D and trimming were deduced from the DNA. The sample holds roughly 2.2 million clones, around 90% seen once. Sequencing used naive CD4+ T cells from PBMCs. The subset: CD45RA+ positively selected. The receptor was derived from a man younger than 30 in good health. Some clones in this sample may be carry-over from other donors' samples.

In DNA form, the CDR3 reads TGTGCCAGCAGCCGAATGCGGGACGGAGTGAATGGCTACACCTTC. Translating it yields CASSRMRDGVNGYTF. The chain uses TRBV4-2 and TRBJ1-2, with D possibly matching TRBD1 (5 bases). The CDR3 extends over 15 amino acids. CDR1 and CDR2 (germline): LGHNA, YNFKEQ. The germline V and J ends were trimmed by 4 bases and 6 bases, with 18 bases remaining between them.